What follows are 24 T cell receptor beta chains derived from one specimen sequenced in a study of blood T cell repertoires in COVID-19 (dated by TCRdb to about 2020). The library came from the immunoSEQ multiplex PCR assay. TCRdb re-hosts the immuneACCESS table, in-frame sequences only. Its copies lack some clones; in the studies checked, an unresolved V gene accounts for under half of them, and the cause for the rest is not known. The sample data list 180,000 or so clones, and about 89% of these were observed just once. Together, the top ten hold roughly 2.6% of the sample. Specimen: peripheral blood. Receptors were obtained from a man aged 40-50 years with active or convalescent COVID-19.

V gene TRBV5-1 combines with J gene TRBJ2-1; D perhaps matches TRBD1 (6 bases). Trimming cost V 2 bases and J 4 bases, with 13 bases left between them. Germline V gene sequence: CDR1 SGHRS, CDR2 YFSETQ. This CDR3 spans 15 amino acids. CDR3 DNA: TGCGCCAGCAGCTTCTTGGGACAAGAATACAATGAGCAGTTCTTC. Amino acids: CASSFLGQEYNEQFF.

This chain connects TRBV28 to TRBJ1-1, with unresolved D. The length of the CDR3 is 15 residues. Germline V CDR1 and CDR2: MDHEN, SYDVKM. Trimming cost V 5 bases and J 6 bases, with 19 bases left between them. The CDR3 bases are TGTGCCAGCAGTCTACCGACATTTTCCTACGCTGAAGCTTTCTTT. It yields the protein CASSLPTFSYAEAFF.

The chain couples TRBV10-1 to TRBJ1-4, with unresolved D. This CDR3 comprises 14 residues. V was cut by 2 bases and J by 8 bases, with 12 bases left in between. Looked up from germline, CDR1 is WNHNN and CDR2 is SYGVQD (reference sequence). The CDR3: CASSEGERREKLFF. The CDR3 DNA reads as TGCGCCAGCAGTGAGGGGGAGAGAAGGGAAAAACTGTTTTTT.

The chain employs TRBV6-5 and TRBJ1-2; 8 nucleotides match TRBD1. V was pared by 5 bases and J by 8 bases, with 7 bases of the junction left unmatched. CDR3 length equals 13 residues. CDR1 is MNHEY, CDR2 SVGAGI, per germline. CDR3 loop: CASSPTGVGGYTF. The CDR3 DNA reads TGTGCCAGCAGTCCGACAGGGGTGGGCGGCTACACCTTC.

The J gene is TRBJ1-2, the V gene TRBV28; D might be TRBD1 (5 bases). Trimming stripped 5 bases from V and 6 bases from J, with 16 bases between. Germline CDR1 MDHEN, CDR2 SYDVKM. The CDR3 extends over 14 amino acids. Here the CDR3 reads CASSLGLWGNGYTF. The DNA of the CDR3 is TGTGCCAGCAGTCTAGGATTGTGGGGCAATGGCTACACCTTC.

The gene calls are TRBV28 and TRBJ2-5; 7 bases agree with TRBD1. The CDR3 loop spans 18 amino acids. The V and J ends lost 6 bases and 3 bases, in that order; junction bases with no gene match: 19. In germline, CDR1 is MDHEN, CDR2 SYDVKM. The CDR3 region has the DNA TGTGCCAGCAGCTTGGGCCGGACAGCCCAGGGGGAAAAAGAGACCCAGTACTTC. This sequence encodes CASSLGRTAQGEKETQYF.

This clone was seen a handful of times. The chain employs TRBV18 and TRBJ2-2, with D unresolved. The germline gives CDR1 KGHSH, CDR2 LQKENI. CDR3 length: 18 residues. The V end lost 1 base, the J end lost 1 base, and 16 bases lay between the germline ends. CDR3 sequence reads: CASSPLNEETRNTGELFF. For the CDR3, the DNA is TGTGCCAGCTCACCACTCAATGAGGAGACGAGGAACACCGGGGAGCTGTTTTTT.

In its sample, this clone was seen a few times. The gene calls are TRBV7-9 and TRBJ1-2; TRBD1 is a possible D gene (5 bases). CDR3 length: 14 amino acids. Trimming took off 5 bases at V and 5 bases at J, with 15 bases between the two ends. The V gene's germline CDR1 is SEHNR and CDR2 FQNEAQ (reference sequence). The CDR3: CASSPRATAYGYTF. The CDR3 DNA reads TGTGCCAGCAGCCCAAGAGCGACAGCTTATGGCTACACCTTC.

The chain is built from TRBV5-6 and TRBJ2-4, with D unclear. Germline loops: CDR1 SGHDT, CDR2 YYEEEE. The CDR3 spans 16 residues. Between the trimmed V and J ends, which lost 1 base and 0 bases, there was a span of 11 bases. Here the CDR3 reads CASSLSGTIAKNIQYF. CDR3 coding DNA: TGTGCCAGCAGCTTGTCAGGAACAATAGCCAAAAACATTCAGTACTTC.

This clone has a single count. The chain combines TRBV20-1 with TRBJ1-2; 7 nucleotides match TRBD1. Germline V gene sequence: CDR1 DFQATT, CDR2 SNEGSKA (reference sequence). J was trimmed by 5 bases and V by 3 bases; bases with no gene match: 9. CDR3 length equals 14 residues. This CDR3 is CSASSPGQPYGYTF. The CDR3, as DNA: TGCAGTGCTAGTTCCCCGGGACAGCCTTATGGCTACACCTTC.

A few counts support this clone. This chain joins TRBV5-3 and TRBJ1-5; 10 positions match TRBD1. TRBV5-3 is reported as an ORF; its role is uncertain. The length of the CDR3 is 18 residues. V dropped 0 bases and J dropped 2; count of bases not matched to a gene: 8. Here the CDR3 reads CARSLARTGGIGNQPQHF. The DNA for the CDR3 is TGTGCCAGAAGCTTGGCGAGGACAGGGGGTATAGGCAATCAGCCCCAGCATTTT.

CDR3 nucleotide sequence: TGTGCCAGCAGCACATGGACAGGAGGGACGGGGGGCTACACCTTC. It yields the protein CASSTWTGGTGGYTF. V is TRBV5-4 and J is TRBJ1-2; 7 bases align to TRBD1. The CDR3 sequence is 15 residues long. Germline CDR1 SGHNT, CDR2 YYREEE (reference sequence). J was trimmed by 8 bases and V by 4 bases; bases with no gene match: 14.

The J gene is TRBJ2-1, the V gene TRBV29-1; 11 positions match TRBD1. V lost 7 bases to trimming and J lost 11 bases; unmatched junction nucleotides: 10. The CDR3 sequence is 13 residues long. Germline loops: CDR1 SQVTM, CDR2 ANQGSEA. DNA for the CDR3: TGCAGCGCCGGGACAGGGGGGGTGGTTCAGCAGTTCTTC. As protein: CSAGTGGVVQQFF.

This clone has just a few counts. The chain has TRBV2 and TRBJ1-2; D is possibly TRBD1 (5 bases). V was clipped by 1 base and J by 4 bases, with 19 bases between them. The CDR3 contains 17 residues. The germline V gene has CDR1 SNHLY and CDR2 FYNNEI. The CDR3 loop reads CASSEEREWGKGYGYTF. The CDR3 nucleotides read TGTGCCAGCAGTGAAGAGAGAGAGTGGGGCAAGGGCTATGGCTACACCTTC.

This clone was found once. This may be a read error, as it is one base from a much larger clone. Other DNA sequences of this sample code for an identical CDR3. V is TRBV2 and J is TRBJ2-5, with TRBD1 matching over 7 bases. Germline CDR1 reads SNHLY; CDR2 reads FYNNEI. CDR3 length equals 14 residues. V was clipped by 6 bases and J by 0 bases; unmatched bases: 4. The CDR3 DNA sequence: TGTGCCAGCAGCCCGGACAGGTACCAAGAGACCCAGTACTTC. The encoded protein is CASSPDRYQETQYF. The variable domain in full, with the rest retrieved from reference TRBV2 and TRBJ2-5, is EPEVTQTPSHQVTQMGQEVILRCVPISNHLYFYWYRQILGQKVEFLVSFYNNEISEKSEIFDDQFSVERPDGSNFTLKIRSTKLEDSAMYFCASSPDRYQETQYFGPGTRLLVL.

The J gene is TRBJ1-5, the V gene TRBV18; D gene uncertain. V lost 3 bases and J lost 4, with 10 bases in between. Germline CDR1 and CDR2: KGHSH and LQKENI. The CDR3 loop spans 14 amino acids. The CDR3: CASSPRVNNQPQHF. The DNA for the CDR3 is TGTGCCAGCTCACCGCGAGTGAATAATCAGCCCCAGCATTTT.

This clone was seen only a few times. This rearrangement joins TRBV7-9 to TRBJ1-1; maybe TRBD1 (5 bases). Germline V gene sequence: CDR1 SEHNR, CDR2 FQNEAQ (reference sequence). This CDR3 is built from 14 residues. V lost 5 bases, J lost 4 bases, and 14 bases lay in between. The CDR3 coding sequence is TGTGCCAGCAGCGTTTCGGGAGGGGTCACTGAAGCTTTCTTT. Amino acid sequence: CASSVSGGVTEAFF.

CDR3 sequence (DNA): TGCGCCAGCAGCCTAAACAGGGGGCAGGGTGAAGCTTTCTTT. Encoded protein: CASSLNRGQGEAFF. The chain recombines TRBV4-1 with TRBJ1-1; 9 bases are shared with TRBD1. CDR3 length: 14 residues. J was trimmed by 7 bases and V by 4 bases; bases with no gene match: 7. Germline loops: CDR1 MGHRA, CDR2 YSYEKL.

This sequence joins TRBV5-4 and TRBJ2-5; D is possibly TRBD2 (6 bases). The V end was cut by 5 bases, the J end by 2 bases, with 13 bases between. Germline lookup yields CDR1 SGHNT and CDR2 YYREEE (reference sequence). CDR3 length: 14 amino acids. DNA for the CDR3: TGTGCCAGCAGGGAGAGGACTACTCAAGAGACCCAGTACTTC. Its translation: CASRERTTQETQYF.

CDR3 nucleotides: TGTGCCAGCAGTCCCTCCGGGAACTACAATGAGCAGTTCTTC. Encoded protein: CASSPSGNYNEQFF. This rearrangement joins TRBV27 to TRBJ2-1; TRBD2 is a possible D gene (5 bases). The CDR3 is 14 residues long. Trimming removed 5 bases from V and 3 bases from J, with 11 bases in between. CDR1 is MNHEY and CDR2 is SMNVEV in the germline V gene (reference sequence).

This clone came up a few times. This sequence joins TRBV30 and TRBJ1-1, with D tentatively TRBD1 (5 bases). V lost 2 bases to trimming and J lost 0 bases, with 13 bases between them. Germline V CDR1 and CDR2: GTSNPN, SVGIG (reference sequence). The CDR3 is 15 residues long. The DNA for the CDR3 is TGTGCCTGGAGTACGCTGGGACTCATGAACACTGAAGCTTTCTTT. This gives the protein CAWSTLGLMNTEAFF.

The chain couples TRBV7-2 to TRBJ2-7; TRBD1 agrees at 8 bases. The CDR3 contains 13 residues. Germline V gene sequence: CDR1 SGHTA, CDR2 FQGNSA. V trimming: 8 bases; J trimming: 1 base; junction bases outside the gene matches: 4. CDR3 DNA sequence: TGTGCCAGCCGCAACAGGGGGTCCTACGAGCAGTACTTC. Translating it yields CASRNRGSYEQYF.

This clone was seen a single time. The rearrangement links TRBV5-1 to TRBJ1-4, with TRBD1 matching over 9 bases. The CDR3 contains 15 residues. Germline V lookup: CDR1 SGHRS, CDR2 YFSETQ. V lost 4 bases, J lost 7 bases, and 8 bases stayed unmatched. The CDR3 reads CASSATPDRGEKLFF. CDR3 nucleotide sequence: TGCGCCAGCAGCGCCACTCCGGACAGGGGTGAAAAACTGTTTTTT.

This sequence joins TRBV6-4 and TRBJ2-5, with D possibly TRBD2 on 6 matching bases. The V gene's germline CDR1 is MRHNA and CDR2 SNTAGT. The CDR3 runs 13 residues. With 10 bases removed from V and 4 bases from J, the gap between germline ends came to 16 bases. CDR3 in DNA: TGTGCCAACAGCACGGACGGGGGAGAGACCCAGTACTTC. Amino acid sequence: CANSTDGGETQYF.